Listed below are T cell receptor beta chains from one sample, sequenced in a study of blood T cells in healthy people across ages. TCRdb reanalysed the 5' RACE reads using MiXCR and keeps one entry per CDR3 protein. The table lists just over 800,000 distinct CDR3 sequences, about 59% of them singletons. Input material: blood. The receptors derive from a man in his thirties or forties in good health. CDR3s include the opening cysteine and the closing phenylalanine or tryptophan. Fields, in order: V gene, D gene, clone size, CDR3 length, J gene, CDR3 protein, CDR3 DNA. The D gene is left open where the match is weak. Only part of the rows carry a size: once, few, many, or a class if the clone is expanded.

V: TRBV4-2
D: -
size: -
length: 14
J: TRBJ2-1
CDR3: CASSRKMTNNEQFF
DNA: TGTGCCAGCAGCCGAAAGATGACGAATAATGAGCAGTTCTTC

V: TRBV29-1
D: -
size: few
length: 13
J: TRBJ2-7
CDR3: CSVGELLSYEQYF
DNA: TGCAGCGTTGGGGAATTACTCTCCTACGAGCAGTACTTC

V: TRBV6-1
D: TRBD1
size: once
length: 17
J: TRBJ1-2
CDR3: CASRGGRDRGRSGGYTF
DNA: TGTGCCAGCAGAGGGGGTAGGGACAGGGGGCGAAGTGGAGGCTACACCTTC

V: TRBV7-2
D: -
size: -
length: 16
J: TRBJ2-5
CDR3: CASSRLTSYTAETQYF
DNA: TGTGCCAGCAGCCGATTAACTAGCTACACTGCAGAGACCCAGTACTTC

V: TRBV29-1
D: -
size: -
length: 13
J: TRBJ2-7
CDR3: CSVAPDTSYEQYF
DNA: TGCAGCGTTGCCCCGGATACCTCCTACGAGCAGTACTTC

V: TRBV10-2
D: TRBD1
size: -
length: 15
J: TRBJ2-7
CDR3: CATYTTGTGGHEQYF
DNA: TGCGCCACCTATACAACCGGGACAGGCGGTCATGAGCAGTACTTC

V: TRBV19
D: TRBD2
size: -
length: 16
J: TRBJ2-3
CDR3: CASSIWRGGPADTQYF
DNA: TGTGCCAGTAGTATTTGGCGGGGGGGCCCAGCGGATACGCAGTATTTT

V: TRBV6-6
D: -
size: -
length: 15
J: TRBJ2-7
CDR3: CASSYSFTDSYEQYF
DNA: TGTGCCAGCAGTTACTCGTTCACCGATTCCTACGAGCAGTACTTC

V: TRBV2
D: -
size: -
length: 14
J: TRBJ2-5
CDR3: CASKSDLYGETQYF
DNA: TGTGCCAGCAAATCGGATCTTTACGGGGAGACCCAGTACTTC

V: TRBV28
D: -
size: few
length: 17
J: TRBJ2-7
CDR3: CASTRRQEPSYSYEQYF
DNA: TGTGCCAGCACCAGGAGGCAGGAACCCTCTTACTCCTACGAGCAGTACTTC

V: TRBV28
D: TRBD1
size: -
length: 15
J: TRBJ2-7
CDR3: CASSLRGTGKESQYF
DNA: TGTGCCAGCAGCCTTAGGGGGACAGGAAAAGAATCACAGTACTTC

V: TRBV6-5
D: TRBD1
size: -
length: 15
J: TRBJ2-1
CDR3: CASSLTGVGYNEQFF
DNA: TGTGCCAGCAGTTTAACAGGGGTCGGCTACAATGAGCAGTTCTTC

V: TRBV5-5
D: -
size: few
length: 17
J: TRBJ2-3
CDR3: CASSLRLGRRTADTQYF
DNA: TGTGCCAGCAGCCTACGTTTGGGCCGGCGAACTGCTGATACGCAGTATTTT